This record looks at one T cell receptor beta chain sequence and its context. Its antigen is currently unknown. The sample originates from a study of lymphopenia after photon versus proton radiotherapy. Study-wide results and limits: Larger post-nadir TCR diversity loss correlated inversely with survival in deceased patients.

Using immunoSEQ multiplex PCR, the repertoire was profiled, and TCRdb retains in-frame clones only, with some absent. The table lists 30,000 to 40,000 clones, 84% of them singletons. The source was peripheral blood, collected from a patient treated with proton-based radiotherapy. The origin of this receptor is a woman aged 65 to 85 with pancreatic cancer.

CDR3 sequence: CASSPGTGLNTEAFF. The CDR3 bases are TGTGCCAGCAGCCCCGGGACAGGATTGAACACTGAAGCTTTCTTT. V and J are TRBV7-9 and TRBJ1-1, with TRBD1 matching over 8 bases. The germline gives CDR1 SEHNR, CDR2 FQNEAQ (reference sequence). V lost 5 bases to trimming and J lost 0 bases; unmatched junction nucleotides: 5. The CDR3 length is 15 residues.